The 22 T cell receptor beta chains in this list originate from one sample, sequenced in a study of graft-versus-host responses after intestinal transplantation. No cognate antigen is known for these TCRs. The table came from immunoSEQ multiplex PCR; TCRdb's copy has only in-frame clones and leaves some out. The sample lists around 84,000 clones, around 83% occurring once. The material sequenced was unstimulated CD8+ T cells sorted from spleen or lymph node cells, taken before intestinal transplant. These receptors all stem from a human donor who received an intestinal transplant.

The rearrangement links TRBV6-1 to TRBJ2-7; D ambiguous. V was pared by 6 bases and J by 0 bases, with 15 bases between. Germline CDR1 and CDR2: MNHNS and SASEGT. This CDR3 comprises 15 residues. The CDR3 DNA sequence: TGTGCCAGCAGCACTACGGGTCGGAACTCCTACGAGCAGTACTTC. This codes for CASSTTGRNSYEQYF.

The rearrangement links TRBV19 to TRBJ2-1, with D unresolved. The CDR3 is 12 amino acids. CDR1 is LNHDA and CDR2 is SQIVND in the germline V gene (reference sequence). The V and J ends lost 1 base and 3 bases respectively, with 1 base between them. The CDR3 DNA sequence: TGTGCCAGTAGTATAGGCTACAATGAGCAGTTCTTC. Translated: CASSIGYNEQFF.

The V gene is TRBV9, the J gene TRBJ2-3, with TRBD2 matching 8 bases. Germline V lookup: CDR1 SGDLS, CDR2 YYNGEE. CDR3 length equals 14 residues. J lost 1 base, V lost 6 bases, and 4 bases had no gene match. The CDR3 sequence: CASNRAGGTDTQYF. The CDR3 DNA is TGTGCCAGCAACCGAGCGGGGGGCACAGATACGCAGTATTTT.

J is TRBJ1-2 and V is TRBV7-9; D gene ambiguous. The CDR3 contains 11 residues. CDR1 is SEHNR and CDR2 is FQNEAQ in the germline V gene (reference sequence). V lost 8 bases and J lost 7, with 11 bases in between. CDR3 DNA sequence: TGTGCCAGCTCCTATCGGGCTGGCTACACCTTC. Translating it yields CASSYRAGYTF. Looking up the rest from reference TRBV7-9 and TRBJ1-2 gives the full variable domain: DTGVSQNPRHKITKRGQNVTFRCDPISEHNRLYWYRQTLGQGPEFLTYFQNEAQLEKSRLLSDRFSAERPKGSFSTLEIQRTEQGDSAMYLCASSYRAGYTFGSGTRLTVV.

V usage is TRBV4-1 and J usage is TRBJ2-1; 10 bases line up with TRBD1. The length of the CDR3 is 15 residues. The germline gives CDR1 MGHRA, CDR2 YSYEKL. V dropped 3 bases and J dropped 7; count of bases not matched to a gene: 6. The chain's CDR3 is CASSQTGGAGNEQFF. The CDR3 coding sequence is TGCGCCAGCAGCCAGACAGGGGGCGCGGGAAATGAGCAGTTCTTC.

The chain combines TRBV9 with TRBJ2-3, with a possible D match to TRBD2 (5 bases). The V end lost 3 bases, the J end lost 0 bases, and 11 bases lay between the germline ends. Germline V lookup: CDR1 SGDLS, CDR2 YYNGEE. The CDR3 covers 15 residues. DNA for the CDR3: TGTGCCAGCAGCGCCGGCGGCGGGAGCACAGATACGCAGTATTTT. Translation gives CASSAGGGSTDTQYF.

The CDR3: CASSPNSSGMRNEQFF. The CDR3 coding sequence is TGCGCCAGCAGCCCAAATTCTAGCGGGATGCGGAATGAGCAGTTCTTC. This chain connects TRBV5-1 to TRBJ2-1, with 9 positions matching TRBD2. This CDR3 has 16 residues. In germline, CDR1 is SGHRS, CDR2 YFSETQ. V shed 4 bases and J 7 bases; nucleotides not matched to a gene: 12.

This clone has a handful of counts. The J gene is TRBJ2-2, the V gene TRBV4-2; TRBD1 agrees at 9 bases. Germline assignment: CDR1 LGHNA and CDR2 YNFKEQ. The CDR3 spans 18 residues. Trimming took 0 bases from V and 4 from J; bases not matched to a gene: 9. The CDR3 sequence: CASSQELDGTGFTGELFF. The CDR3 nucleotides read TGTGCCAGCAGCCAAGAATTGGACGGGACAGGGTTCACCGGGGAGCTGTTTTTT.

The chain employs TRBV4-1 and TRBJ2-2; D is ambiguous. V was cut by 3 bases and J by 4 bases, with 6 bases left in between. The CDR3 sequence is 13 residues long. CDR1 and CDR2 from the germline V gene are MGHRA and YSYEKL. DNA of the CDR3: TGCGCCAGCAGCCAGGGCCCCACCGGGGAGCTGTTTTTT. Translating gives CASSQGPTGELFF.

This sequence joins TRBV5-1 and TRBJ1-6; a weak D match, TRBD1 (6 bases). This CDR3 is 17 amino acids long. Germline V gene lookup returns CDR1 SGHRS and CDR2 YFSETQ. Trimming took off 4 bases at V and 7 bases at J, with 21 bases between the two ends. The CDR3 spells CASSPGQGPSGNSPLHF. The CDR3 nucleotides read TGCGCCAGCAGCCCGGGACAAGGCCCCTCGGGGAATTCACCCCTCCACTTT.

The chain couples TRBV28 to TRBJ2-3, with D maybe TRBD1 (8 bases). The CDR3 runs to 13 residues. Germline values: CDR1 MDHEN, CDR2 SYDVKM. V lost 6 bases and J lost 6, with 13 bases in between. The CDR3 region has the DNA TGTGCCAGCAGGACAGGGGAGGGGGATACGCAGTATTTT. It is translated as CASRTGEGDTQYF.

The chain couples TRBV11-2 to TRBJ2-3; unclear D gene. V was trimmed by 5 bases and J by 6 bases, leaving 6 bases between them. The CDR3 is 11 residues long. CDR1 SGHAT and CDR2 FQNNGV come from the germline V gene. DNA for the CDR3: TGTGCCAGCAGCCCCAGTGATACGCAGTATTTT. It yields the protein CASSPSDTQYF.

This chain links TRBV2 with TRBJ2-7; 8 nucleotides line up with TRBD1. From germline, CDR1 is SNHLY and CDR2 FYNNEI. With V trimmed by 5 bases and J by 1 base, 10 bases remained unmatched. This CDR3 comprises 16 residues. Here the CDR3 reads CASSFYPQGVSYEQYF. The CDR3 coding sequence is TGTGCCAGCAGTTTTTATCCACAGGGGGTGTCCTACGAGCAGTACTTC.

CDR3 residues: CASSRQLKADEQYF. Here the CDR3 DNA reads TGCGCCAGCAGCCGACAGCTAAAGGCGGACGAGCAGTACTTC. The chain combines TRBV4-1 with TRBJ2-7; D is perhaps TRBD1 (5 bases). Trimming took 4 bases from V and 5 from J, leaving 15 bases between them. CDR1 MGHRA and CDR2 YSYEKL come from the germline V gene. The CDR3 contains 14 residues.

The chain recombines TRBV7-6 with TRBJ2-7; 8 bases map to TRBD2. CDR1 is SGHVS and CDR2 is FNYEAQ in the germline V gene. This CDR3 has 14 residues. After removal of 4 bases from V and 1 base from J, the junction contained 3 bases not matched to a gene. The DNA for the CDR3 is TGTGCCAGCAGCTCTATAGCGGGGTCCTACGAGCAGTACTTC. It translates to CASSSIAGSYEQYF.

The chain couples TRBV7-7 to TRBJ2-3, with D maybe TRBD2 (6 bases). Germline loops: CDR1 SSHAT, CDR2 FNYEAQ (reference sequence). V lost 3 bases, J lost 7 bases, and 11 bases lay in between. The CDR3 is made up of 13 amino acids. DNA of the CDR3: TGTGCCAGCAGCTTGGGGACTTCCTATACGCAGTATTTT. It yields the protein CASSLGTSYTQYF.

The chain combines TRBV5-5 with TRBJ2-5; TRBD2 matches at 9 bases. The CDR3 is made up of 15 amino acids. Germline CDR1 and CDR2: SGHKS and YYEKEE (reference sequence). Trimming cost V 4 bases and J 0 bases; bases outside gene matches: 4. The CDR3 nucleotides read TGTGCCAGCAGCCCTTTAGCGGGGGACCAAGAGACCCAGTACTTC. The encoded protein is CASSPLAGDQETQYF.

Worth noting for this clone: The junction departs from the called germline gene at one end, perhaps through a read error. The CDR3 is CASSQSWFYYEQYF. The CDR3 DNA reads TGTGCCAGCAGCCAAAGCTGGTTTTACTACGAGCAGTACTTC. This chain joins TRBV4-1 and TRBJ2-7; D remains unclear. The CDR3 consists of 14 residues. Looked up from germline, CDR1 is MGHRA and CDR2 is YSYEKL.

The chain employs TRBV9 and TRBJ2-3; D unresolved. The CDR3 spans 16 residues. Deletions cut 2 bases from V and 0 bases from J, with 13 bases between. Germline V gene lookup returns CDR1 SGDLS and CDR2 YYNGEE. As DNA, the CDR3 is TGTGCCAGCAGCGTGGGAAGAACCTCTAGCACAGATACGCAGTATTTT. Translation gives CASSVGRTSSTDTQYF.

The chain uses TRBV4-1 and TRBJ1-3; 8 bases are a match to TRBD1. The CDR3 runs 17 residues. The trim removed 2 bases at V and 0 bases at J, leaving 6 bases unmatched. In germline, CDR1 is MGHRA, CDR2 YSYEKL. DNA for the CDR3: TGCGCCAGCAGCCAATGGGGACAGGCAAACTCTGGAAACACCATATATTTT. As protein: CASSQWGQANSGNTIYF.

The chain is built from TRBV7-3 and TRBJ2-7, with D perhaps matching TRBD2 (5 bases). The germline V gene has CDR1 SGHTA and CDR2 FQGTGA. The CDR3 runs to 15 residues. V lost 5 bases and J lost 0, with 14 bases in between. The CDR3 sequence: CASSLPRTSSYEQYF. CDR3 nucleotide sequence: TGTGCCAGCAGCCTTCCGCGGACTTCCTCCTACGAGCAGTACTTC.

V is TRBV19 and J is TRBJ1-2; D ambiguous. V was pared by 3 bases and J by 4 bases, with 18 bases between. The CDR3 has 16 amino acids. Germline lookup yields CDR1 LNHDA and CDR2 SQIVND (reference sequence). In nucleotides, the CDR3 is TGTGCCAGTAGTATCTTGGACCAAACCCCCGTCTATGGCTACACCTTC. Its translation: CASSILDQTPVYGYTF.